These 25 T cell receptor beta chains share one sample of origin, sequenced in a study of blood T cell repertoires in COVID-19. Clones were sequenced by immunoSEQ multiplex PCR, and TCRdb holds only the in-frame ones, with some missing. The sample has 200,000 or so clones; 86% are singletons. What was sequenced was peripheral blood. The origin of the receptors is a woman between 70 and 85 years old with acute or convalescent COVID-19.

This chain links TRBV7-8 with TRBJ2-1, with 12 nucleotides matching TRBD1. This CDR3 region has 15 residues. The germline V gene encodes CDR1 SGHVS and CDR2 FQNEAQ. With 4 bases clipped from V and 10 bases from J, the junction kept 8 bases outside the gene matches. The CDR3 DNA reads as TGTGCCAGCAGCTCTACCGGGACAGGGGGCTGGGAGCAGTTCTTC. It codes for CASSSTGTGGWEQFF.

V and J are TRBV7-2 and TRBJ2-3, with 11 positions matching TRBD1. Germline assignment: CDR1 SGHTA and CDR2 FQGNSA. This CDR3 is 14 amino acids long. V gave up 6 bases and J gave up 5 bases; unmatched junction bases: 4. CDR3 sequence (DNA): TGTGCCAGCAGGACCGGGACAGGGGGAGATACGCAGTATTTT. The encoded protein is CASRTGTGGDTQYF.

CDR3 sequence reads: CASSMGRQENQPQHF. CDR3 coding DNA: TGTGCCAGTAGTATGGGCAGACAGGAAAATCAGCCCCAGCATTTT. The chain joins TRBV19 to TRBJ1-5, with a weak D call TRBD1 (6 bases). Trimming took off 3 bases at V and 4 bases at J, with 13 bases between the two ends. CDR3 length equals 15 residues. Germline-derived CDR1 and CDR2 are LNHDA and SQIVND (reference sequence).

The CDR3 protein is CASSLGGYEQYF. The CDR3 DNA is TGCGCCAGCAGCTTGGGAGGGTACGAGCAGTACTTC. The V and J genes are TRBV5-1 and TRBJ2-7, with D maybe TRBD2 (5 bases). Germline assignment: CDR1 SGHRS and CDR2 YFSETQ. This CDR3 spans 12 amino acids. Trimming pared 0 bases from V and 4 bases from J, leaving 5 bases between.

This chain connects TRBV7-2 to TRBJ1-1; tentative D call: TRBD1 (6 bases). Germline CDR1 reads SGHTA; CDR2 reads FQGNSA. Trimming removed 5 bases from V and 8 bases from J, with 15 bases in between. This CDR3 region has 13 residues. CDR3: CASSIHRVAEAFF. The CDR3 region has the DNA TGTGCCAGCAGCATACACAGGGTTGCCGAAGCTTTCTTT.

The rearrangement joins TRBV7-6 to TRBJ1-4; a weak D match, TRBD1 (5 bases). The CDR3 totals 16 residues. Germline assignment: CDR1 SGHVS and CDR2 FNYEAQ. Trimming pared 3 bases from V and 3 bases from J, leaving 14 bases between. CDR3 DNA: TGTGCCAGCAGCTTGAGGACCAGGGAAGCTAATGAAAAACTGTTTTTT. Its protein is CASSLRTREANEKLFF.

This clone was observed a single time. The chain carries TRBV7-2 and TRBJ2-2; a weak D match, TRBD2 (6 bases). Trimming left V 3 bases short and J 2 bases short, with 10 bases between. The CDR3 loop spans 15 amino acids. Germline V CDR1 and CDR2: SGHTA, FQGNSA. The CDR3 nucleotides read TGTGCCAGCAGCTTGAGCGGGCCAAACACCGGGGAGCTGTTTTTT. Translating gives CASSLSGPNTGELFF.

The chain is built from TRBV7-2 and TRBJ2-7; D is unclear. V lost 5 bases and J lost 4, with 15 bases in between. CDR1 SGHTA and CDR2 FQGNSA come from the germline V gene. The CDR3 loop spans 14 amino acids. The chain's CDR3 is CASSLVGMRYEQYF. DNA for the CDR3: TGTGCCAGCAGCCTAGTCGGTATGAGGTACGAGCAGTACTTC.

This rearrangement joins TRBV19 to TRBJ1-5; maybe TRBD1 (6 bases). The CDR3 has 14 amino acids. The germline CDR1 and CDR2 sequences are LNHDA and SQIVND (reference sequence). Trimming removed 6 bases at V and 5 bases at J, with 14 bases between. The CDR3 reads CASRSQGNYQPQHF. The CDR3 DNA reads TGTGCCAGTAGGTCACAGGGAAACTATCAGCCCCAGCATTTT.

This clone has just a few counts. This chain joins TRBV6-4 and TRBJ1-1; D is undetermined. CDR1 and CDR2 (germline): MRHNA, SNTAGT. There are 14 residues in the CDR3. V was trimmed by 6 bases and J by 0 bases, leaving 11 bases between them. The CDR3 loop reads CASRREEMNTEAFF. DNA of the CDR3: TGTGCCAGCAGGAGGGAAGAGATGAACACTGAAGCTTTCTTT.

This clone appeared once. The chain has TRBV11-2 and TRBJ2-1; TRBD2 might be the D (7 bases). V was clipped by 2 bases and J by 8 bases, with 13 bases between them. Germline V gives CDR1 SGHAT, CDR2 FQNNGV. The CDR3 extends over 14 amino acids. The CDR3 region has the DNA TGTGCCAGCAGCTTAAGGGGGGGCGGAGATGAGCAGTTCTTC. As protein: CASSLRGGGDEQFF.

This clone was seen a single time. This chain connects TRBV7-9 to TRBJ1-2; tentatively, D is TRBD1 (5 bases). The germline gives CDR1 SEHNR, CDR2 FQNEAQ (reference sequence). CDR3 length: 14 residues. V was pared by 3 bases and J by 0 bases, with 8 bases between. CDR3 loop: CASSLTAPNYGYTF. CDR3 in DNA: TGTGCCAGCAGCTTGACAGCACCTAACTATGGCTACACCTTC.

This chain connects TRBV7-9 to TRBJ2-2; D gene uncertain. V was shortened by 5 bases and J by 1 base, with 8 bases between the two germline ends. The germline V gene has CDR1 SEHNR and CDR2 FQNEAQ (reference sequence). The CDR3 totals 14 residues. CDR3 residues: CASSRAKNTGELFF. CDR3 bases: TGTGCCAGCAGCCGCGCTAAGAACACCGGGGAGCTGTTTTTT. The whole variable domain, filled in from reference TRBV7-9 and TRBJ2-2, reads DTGVSQNPRHKITKRGQNVTFRCDPISEHNRLYWYRQTLGQGPEFLTYFQNEAQLEKSRLLSDRFSAERPKGSFSTLEIQRTEQGDSAMYLCASSRAKNTGELFFGEGSRLTVL.

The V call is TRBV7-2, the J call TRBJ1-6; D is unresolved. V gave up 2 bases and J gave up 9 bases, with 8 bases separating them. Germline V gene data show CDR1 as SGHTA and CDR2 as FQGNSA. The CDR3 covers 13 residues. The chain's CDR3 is CASSLLLPSPLHF. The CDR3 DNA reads TGTGCCAGCAGCTTACTACTACCTTCACCCCTCCACTTT.

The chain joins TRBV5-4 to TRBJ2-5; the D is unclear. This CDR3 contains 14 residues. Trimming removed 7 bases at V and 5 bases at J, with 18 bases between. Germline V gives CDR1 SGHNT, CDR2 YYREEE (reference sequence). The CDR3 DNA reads TGTGCCAGCTTCTCGGGTGCCTCGCGGGAGACCCAGTACTTC. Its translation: CASFSGASRETQYF.

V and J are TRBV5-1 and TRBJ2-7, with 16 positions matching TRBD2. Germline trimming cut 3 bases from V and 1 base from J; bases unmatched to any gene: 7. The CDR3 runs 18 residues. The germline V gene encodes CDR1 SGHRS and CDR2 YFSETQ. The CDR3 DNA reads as TGCGCCAGCAGCTCGGGACTAGCGGGAGGGCTCCTTTCCTACGAGCAGTACTTC. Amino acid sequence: CASSSGLAGGLLSYEQYF.

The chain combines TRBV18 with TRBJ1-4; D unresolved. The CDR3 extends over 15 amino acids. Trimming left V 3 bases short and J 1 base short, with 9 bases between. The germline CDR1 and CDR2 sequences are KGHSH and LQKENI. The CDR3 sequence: CASSPQAQTNEKLFF. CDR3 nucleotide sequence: TGTGCCAGCTCACCTCAGGCCCAAACTAATGAAAAACTGTTTTTT. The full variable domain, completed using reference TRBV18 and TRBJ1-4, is NAGVMQNPRHLVRRRGQEARLRCSPMKGHSHVYWYRQLPEEGLKFMVYLQKENIIDESGMPKERFSAEFPKEGPSILRIQQVVRGDSAAYFCASSPQAQTNEKLFFGSGTQLSVL.

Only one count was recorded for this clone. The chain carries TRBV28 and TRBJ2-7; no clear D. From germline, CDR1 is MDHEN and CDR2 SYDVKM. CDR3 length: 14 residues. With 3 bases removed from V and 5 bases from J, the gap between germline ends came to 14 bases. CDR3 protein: CASSFRVSDHEQYF. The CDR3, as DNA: TGTGCCAGCAGTTTCCGAGTGAGTGATCACGAGCAGTACTTC.

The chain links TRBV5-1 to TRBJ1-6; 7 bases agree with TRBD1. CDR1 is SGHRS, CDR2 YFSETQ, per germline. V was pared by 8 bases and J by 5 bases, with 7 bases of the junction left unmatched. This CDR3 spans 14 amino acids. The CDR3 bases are TGCGCCAGTTCGACAGGGATGGATAATTCACCCCTCCACTTT. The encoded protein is CASSTGMDNSPLHF.

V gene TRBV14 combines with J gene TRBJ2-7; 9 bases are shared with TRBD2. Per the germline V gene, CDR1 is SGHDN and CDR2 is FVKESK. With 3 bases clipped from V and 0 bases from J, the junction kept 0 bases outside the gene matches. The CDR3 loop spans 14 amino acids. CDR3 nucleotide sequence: TGTGCCAGCAGCCAGGGACTAGCCTCCTACGAGCAGTACTTC. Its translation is CASSQGLASYEQYF.

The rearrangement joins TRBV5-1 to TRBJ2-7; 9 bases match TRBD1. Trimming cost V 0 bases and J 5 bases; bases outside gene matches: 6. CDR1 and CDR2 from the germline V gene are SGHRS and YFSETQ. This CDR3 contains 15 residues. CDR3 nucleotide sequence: TGCGCCAGCAGCTTGGCGGGGGGACAGGGACACGAGCAGTACTTC. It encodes CASSLAGGQGHEQYF.

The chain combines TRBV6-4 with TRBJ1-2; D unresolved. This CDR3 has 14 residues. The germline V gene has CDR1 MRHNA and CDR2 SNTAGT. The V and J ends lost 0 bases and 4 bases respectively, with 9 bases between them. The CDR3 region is CASSDSRSIYGYTF. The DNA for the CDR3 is TGTGCCAGCAGTGACTCCAGATCGATCTATGGCTACACCTTC.

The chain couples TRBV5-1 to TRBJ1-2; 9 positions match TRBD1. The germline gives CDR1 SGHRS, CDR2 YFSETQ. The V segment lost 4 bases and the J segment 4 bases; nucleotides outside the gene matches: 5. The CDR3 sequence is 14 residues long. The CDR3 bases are TGCGCCAGCAGCCCTGGACAGGGGAGCTATGGCTACACCTTC. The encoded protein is CASSPGQGSYGYTF. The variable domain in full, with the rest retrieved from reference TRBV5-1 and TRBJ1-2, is KAGVTQTPRYLIKTRGQQVTLSCSPISGHRSVSWYQQTPGQGLQFLFEYFSETQRNKGNFPGRFSGRQFSNSRSEMNVSTLELGDSALYLCASSPGQGSYGYTFGSGTRLTVV.

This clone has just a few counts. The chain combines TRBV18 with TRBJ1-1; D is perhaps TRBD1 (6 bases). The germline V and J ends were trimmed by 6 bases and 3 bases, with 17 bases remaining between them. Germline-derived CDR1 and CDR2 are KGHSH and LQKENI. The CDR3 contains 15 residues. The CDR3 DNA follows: TGTGCCAGCTCGCCGGTTGGGGGGGCTCACACTGAAGCTTTCTTT. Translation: CASSPVGGAHTEAFF.

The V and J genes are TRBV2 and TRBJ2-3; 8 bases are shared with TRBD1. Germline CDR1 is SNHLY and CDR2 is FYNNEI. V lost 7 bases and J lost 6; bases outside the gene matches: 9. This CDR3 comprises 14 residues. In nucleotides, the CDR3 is TGTGCCAGCATCCCGACGACAGGGGTGGATACGCAGTATTTT. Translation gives CASIPTTGVDTQYF.